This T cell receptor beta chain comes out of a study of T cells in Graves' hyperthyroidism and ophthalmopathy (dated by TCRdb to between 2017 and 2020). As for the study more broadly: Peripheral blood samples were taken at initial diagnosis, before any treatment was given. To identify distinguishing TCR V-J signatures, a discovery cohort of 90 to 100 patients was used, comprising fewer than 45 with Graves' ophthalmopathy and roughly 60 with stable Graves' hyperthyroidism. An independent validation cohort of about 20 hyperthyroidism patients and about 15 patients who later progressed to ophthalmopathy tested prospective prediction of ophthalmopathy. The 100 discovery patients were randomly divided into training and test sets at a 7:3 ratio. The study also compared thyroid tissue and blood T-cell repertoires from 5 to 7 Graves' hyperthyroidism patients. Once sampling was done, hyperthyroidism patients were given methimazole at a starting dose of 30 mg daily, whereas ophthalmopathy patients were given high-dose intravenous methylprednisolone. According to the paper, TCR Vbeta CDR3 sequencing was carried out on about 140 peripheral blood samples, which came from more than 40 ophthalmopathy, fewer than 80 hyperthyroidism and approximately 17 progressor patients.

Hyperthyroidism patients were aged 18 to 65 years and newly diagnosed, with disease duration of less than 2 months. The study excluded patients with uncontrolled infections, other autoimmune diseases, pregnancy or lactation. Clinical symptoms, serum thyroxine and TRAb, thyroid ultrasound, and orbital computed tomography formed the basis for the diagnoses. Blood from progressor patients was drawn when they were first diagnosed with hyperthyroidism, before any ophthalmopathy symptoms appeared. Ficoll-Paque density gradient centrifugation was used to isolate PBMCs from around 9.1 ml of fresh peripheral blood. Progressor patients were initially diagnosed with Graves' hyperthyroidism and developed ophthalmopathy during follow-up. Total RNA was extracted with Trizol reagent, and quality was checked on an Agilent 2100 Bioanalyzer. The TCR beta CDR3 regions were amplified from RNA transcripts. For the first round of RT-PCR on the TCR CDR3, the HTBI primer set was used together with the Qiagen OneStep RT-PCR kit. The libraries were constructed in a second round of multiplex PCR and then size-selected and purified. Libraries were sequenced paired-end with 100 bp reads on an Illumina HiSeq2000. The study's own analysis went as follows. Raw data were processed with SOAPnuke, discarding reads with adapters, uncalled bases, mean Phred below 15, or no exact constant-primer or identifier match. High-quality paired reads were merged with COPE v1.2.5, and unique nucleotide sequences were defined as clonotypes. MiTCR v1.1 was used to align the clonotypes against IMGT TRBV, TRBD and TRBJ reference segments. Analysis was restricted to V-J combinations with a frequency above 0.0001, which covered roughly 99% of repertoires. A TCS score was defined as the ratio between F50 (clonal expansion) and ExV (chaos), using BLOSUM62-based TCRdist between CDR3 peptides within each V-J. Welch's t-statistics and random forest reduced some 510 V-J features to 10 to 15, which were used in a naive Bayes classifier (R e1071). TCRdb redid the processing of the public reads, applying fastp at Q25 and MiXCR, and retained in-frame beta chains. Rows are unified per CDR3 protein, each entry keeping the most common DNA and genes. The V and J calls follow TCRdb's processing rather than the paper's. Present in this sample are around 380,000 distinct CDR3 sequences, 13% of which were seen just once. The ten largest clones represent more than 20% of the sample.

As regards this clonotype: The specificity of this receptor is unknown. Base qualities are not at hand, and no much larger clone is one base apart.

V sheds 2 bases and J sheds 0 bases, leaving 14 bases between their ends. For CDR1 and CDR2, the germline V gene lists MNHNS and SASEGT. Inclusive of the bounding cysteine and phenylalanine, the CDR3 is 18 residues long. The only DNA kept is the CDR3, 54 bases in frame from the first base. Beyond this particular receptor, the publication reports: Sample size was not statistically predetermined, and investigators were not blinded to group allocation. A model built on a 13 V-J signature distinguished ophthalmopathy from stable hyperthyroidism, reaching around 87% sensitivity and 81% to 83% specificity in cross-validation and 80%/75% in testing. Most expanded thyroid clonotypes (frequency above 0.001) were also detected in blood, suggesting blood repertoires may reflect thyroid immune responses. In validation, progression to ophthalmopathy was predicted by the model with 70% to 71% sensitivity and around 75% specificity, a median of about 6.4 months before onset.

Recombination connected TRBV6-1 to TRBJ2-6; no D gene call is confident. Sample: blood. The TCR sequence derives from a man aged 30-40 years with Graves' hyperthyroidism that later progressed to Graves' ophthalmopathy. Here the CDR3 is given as CASSEYLKVVSGANVLTF. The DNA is TGTGCCAGCAGTGAATATCTGAAGGTCGTCTCTGGGGCCAACGTCCTGACTTTC.